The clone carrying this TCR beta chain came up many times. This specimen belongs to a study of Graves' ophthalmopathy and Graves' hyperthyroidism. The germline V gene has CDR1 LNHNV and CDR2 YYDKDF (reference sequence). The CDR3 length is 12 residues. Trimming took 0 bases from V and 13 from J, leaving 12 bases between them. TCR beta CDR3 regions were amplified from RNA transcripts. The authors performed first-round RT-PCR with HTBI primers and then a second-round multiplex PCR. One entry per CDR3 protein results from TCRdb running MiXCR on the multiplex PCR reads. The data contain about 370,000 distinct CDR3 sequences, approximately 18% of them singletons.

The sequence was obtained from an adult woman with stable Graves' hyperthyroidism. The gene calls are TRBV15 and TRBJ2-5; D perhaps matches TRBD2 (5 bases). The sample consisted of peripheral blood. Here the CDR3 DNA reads TGTGCCACCAGCAGAGATTTCCGGGATCCGTACTTC. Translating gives CATSRDFRDPYF.